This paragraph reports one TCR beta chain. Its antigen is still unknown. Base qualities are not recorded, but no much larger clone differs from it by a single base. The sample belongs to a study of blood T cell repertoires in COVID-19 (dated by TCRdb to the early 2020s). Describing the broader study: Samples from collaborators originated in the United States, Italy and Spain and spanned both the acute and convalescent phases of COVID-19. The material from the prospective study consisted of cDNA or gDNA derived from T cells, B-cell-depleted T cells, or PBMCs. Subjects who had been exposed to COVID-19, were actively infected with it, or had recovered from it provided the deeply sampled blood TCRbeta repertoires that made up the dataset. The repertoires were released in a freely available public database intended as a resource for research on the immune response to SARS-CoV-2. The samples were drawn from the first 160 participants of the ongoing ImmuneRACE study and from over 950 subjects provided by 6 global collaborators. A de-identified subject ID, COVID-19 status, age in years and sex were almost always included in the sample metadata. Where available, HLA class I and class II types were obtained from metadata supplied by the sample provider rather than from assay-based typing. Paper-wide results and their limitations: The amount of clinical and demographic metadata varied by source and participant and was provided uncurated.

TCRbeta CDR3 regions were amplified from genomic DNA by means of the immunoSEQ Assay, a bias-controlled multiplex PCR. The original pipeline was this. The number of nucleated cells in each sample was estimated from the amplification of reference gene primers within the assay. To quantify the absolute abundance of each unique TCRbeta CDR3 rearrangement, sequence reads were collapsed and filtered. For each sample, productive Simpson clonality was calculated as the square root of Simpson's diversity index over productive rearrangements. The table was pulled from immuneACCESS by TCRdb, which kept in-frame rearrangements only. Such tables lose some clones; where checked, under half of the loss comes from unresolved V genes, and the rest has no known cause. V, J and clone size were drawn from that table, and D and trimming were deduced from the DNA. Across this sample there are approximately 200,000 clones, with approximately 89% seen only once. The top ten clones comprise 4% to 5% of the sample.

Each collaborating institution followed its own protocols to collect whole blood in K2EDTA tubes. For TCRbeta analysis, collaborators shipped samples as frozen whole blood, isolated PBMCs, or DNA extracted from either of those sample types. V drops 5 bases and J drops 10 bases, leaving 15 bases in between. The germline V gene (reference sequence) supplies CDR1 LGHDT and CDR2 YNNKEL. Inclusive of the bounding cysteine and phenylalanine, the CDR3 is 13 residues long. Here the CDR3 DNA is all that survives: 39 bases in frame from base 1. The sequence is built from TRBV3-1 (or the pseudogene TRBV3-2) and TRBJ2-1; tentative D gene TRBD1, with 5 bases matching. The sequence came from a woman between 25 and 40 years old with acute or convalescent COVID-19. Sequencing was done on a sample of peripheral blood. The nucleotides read TGTGCCAGCAGCAGGGGCCCGGACCAGGAGCAGTTCTTC. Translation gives CASSRGPDQEQFF.